Described below is a single T cell receptor (beta chain) sequence and its context. What it recognizes is unknown. This entry belongs to a study of T cells in Graves' hyperthyroidism and ophthalmopathy. Researchers took RNA transcripts and amplified the TCR beta CDR3 regions from them. A set of HTBI primers served as the primers for a first-round RT-PCR of the TCR CDR3. One entry per CDR3 protein, called by TCRdb with MiXCR from the multiplex PCR reads. Of approximately 610,000 distinct CDR3 sequences in the sample, over 15% are singletons; the top ten hold 15% to 20%. Study-wide results and caveats: Blood also showed most of the thyroid clonotypes that were expanded above 0.001.

Germline CDR1 reads PRHDT; CDR2 reads FYEKMQ (reference sequence). This CDR3 comprises 15 residues. Trimming took 4 bases from V and 6 from J, leaving 17 bases between them. This receptor was taken from a woman aged 18 to 35 with Graves' hyperthyroidism. Sequences were obtained from blood. The chain uses TRBV13 and TRBJ2-3; D is perhaps TRBD2 (7 bases). For the CDR3, the DNA is TGTGCCAGCAGCTCTCAGGCGGGGGCGGGGGATACGCAGTATTTT. This gives the protein CASSSQAGAGDTQYF.